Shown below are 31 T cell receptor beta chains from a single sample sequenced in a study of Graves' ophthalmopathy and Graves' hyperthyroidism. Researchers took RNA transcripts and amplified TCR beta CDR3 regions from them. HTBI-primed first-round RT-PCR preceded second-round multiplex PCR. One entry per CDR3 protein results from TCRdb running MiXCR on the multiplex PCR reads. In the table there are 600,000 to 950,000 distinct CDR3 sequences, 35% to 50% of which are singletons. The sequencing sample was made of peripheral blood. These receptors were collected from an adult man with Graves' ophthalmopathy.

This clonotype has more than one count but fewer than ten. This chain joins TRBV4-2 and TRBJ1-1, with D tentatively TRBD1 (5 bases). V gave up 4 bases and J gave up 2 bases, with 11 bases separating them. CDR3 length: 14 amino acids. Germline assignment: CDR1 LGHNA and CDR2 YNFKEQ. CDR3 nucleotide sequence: TGTGCCAGCAGCCGAGGGGACGGAAACACTGAAGCTTTCTTT. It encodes CASSRGDGNTEAFF.

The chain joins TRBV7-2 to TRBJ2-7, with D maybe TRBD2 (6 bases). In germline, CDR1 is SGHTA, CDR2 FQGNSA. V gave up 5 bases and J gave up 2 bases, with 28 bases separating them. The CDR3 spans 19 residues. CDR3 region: CASSLGREDTRDPTYEQYF. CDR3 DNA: TGTGCCAGCAGCCTGGGCAGGGAGGACACCCGGGACCCAACCTACGAGCAGTACTTC.

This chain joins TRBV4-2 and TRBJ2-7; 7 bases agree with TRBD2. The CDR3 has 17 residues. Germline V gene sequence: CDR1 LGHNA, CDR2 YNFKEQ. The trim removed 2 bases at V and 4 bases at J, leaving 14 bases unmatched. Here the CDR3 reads CASSQPLTMGGGYEQYF. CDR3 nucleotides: TGTGCCAGCAGCCAACCTCTCACTATGGGCGGGGGATACGAGCAGTACTTC.

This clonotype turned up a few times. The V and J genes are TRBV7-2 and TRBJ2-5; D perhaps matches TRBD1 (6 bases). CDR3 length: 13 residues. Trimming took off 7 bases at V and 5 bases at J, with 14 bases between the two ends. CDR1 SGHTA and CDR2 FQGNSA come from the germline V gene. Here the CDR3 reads CASNDRLLETQYF. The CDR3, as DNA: TGTGCCAGCAACGACAGGCTCCTGGAGACCCAGTACTTC.

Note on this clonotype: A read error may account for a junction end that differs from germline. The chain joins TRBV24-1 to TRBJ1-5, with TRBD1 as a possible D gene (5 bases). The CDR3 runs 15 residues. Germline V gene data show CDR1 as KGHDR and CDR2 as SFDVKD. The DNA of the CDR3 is TGTGCCAGCAGTGACCGGGGCAGGGCTCGACAGCCCCAGCATTTT. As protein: CASSDRGRARQPQHF.

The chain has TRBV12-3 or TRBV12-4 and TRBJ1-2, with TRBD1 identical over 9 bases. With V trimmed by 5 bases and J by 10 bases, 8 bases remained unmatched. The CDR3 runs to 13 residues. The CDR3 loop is CASSPAGQGVYTF. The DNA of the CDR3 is TGTGCCAGCAGTCCGGCGGGACAGGGAGTCTACACCTTC.

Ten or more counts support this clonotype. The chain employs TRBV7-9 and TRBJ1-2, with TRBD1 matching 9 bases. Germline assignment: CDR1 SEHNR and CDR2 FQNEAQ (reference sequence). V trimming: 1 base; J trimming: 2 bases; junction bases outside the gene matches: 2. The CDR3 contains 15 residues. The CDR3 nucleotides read TGTGCCAGCAGCTTAGACGGGACAGGGAACTATGGCTACACCTTC. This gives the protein CASSLDGTGNYGYTF.

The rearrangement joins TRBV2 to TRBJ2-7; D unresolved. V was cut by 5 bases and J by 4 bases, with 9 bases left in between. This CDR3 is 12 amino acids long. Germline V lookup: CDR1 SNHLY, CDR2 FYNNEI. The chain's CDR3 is CASSIRPYEQYF. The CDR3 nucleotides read TGTGCCAGCAGTATTCGACCATACGAGCAGTACTTC.

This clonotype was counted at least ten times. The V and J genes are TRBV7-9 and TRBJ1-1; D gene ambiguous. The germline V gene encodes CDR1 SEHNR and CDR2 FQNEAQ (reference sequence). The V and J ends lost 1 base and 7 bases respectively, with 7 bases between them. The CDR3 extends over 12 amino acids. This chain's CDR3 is CASSLGSGEAFF. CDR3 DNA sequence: TGTGCCAGCAGCTTAGGTAGCGGTGAAGCTTTCTTT.

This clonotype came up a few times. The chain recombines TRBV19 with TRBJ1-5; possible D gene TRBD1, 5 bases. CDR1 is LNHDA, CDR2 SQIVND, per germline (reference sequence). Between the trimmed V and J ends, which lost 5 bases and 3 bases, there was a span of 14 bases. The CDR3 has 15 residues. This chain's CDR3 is CASSHRLLDNQPQHF. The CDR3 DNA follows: TGTGCCAGTAGTCACAGGTTGTTGGACAATCAGCCCCAGCATTTT.

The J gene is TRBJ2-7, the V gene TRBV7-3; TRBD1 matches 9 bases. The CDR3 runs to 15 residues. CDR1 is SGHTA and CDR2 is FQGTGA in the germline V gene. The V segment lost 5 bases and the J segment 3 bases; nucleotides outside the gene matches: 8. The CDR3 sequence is CASSRTGQGYYEQYF. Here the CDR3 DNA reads TGTGCCAGCAGCCGAACGGGACAGGGATACTACGAGCAGTACTTC. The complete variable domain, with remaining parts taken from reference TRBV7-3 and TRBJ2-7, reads GAGVSQTPSNKVTEKGKYVELRCDPISGHTALYWYRQSLGQGPEFLIYFQGTGAADDSGLPNDRFFAVRPEGSVSTLKIQRTERGDSAVYLCASSRTGQGYYEQYFGPGTRLTVT.

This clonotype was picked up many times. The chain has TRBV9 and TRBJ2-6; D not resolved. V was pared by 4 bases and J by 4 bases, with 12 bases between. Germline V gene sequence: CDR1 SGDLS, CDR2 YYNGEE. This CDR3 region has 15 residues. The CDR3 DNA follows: TGTGCCAGCAGCTCACGCTTCTCCGGGGCCAACGTCCTGACTTTC. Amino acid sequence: CASSSRFSGANVLTF. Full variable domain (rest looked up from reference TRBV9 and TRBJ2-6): DSGVTQTPKHLITATGQRVTLRCSPRSGDLSVYWYQQSLDQGLQFLIQYYNGEERAKGNILERFSAQQFPDLHSELNLSSLELGDSALYFCASSSRFSGANVLTFGAGSRLTVL.

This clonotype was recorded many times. The CDR3 loop is CASSSQMNTEAFF. The CDR3 nucleotides read TGTGCCAGCAGCTCCCAAATGAACACTGAAGCTTTCTTT. The chain is built from TRBV7-2 and TRBJ1-1, with D hard to call. This CDR3 is 13 amino acids long. Germline values: CDR1 SGHTA, CDR2 FQGNSA. Deletions cut 4 bases from V and 0 bases from J, with 6 bases between.

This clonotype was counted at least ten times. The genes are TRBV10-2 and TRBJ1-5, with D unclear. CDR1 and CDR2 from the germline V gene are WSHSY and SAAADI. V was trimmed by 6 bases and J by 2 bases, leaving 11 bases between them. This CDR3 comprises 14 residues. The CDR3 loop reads CASSDLWGNQPQHF. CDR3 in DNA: TGCGCCAGCAGCGATTTGTGGGGCAATCAGCCCCAGCATTTT.

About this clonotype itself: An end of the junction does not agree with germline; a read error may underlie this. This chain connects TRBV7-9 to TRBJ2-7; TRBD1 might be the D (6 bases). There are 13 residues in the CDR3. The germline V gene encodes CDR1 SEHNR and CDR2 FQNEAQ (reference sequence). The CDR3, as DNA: TGCGCCAGCAGCCGGAGAGGGGGTTCCGAGCAGTACTTC. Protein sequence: CASSRRGGSEQYF.

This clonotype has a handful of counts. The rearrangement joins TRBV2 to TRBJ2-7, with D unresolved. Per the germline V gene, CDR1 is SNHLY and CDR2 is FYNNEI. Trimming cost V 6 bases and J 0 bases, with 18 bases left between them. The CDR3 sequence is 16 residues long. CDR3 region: CASSQGTDRSSYEQYF. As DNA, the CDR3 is TGTGCCAGCAGCCAAGGAACGGACCGGAGCTCCTACGAGCAGTACTTC. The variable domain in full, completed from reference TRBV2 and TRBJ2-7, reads EPEVTQTPSHQVTQMGQEVILRCVPISNHLYFYWYRQILGQKVEFLVSFYNNEISEKSEIFDDQFSVERPDGSNFTLKIRSTKLEDSAMYFCASSQGTDRSSYEQYFGPGTRLTVT.

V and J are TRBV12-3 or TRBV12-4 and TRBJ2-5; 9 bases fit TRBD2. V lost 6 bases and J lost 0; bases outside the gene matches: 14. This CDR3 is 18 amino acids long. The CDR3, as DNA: TGTGCCAGCAGCTCCACAACCCGGACTAGCGCCCACCAAGAGACCCAGTACTTC. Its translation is CASSSTTRTSAHQETQYF.

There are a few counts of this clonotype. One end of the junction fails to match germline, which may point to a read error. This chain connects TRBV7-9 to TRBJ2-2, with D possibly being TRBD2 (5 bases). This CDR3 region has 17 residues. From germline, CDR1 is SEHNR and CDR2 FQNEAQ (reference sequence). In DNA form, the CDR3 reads TGTGCTAGCAGCTTAGCCCTTAGTAGCGAAGGGACCGGGGAGCTGTTTTTT. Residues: CASSLALSSEGTGELFF.

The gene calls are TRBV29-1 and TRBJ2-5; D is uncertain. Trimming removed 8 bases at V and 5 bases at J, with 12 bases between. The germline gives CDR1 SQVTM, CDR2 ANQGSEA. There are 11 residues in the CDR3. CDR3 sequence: CSPRWDETQYF. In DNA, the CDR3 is TGCAGCCCTAGGTGGGATGAGACCCAGTACTTC.

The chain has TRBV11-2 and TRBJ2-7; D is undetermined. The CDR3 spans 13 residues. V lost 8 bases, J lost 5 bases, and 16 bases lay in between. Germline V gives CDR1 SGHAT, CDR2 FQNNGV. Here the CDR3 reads CASRLYLVNEQYF. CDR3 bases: TGTGCCAGCCGATTATACCTAGTTAACGAGCAGTACTTC.

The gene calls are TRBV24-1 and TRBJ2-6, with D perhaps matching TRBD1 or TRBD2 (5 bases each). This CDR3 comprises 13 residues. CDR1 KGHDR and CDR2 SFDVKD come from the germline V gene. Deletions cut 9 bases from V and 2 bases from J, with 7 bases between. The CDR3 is CATWDPGANVLTF. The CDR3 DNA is TGTGCCACCTGGGACCCTGGGGCCAACGTCCTGACTTTC.

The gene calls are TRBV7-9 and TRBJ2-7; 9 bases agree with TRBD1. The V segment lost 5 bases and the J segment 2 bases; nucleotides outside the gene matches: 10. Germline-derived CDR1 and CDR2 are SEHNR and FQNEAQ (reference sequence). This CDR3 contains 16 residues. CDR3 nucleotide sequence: TGTGCCAGCAGCCCACCCAGGGACAGGGAAGCCTACGAGCAGTACTTC. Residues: CASSPPRDREAYEQYF.

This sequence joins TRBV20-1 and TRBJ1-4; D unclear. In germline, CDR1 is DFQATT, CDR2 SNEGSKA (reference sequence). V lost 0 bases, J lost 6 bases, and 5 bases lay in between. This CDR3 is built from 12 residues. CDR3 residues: CSARESDEKLFF. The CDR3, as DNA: TGCAGTGCTAGAGAGTCCGATGAAAAACTGTTTTTT.

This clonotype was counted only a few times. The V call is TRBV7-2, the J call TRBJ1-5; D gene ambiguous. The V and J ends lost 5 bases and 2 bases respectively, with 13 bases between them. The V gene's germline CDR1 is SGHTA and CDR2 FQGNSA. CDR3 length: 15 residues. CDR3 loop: CASSPGPRRNQPQHF. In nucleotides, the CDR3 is TGTGCCAGCAGCCCCGGGCCCCGACGCAATCAGCCCCAGCATTTT.

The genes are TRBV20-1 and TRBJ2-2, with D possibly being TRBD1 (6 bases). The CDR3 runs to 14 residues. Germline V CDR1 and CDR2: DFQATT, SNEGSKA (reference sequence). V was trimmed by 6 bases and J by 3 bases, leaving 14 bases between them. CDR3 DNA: TGCAGTGCCCCTGACAGGCAGCACACCGGGGAGCTGTTTTTT. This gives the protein CSAPDRQHTGELFF.

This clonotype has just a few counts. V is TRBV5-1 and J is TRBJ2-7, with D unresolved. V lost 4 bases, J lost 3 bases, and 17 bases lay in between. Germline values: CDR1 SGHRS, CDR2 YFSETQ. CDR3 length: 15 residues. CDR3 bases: TGCGCCAGCAGCCCAATCGAGCCCGCCGGCTACGAGCAGTACTTC. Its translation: CASSPIEPAGYEQYF. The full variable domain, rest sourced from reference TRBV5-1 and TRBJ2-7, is KAGVTQTPRYLIKTRGQQVTLSCSPISGHRSVSWYQQTPGQGLQFLFEYFSETQRNKGNFPGRFSGRQFSNSRSEMNVSTLELGDSALYLCASSPIEPAGYEQYFGPGTRLTVT.

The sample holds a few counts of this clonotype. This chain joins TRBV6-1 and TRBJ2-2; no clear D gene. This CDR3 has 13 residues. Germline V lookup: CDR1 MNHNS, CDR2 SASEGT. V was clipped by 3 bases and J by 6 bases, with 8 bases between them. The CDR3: CASSDGLAGELFF. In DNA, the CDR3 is TGTGCCAGCAGTGATGGATTAGCCGGGGAGCTGTTTTTT.

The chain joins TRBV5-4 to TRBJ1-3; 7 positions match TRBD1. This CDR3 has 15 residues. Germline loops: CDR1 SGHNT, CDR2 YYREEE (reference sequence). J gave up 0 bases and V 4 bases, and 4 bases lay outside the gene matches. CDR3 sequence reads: CASSRRDSSGNTIYF. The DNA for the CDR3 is TGTGCCAGCAGCCGGCGGGACAGCTCTGGAAACACCATATATTTT.

The CDR3 coding sequence is TGCAGTGCTAGAGATGGGGGGACAGGGACTTATGGCTACACCTTC. Translating it yields CSARDGGTGTYGYTF. The chain carries TRBV20-1 and TRBJ1-2; TRBD1 aligns across 9 bases. Germline CDR1 reads DFQATT; CDR2 reads SNEGSKA (reference sequence). CDR3 length equals 15 residues. The V gene end was trimmed by 0 bases and the J gene end by 5 bases; junction bases not matched to a gene: 7.

CDR3 coding DNA: TGTGCCAGCAGTTTAGTGGTGGGTCACTCTGGAAACACCATATATTTT. Protein: CASSLVVGHSGNTIYF. The chain has TRBV12-3 or TRBV12-4 and TRBJ1-3; D remains unclear. V lost 1 base and J lost 0, with 10 bases in between. The CDR3 has 16 amino acids.

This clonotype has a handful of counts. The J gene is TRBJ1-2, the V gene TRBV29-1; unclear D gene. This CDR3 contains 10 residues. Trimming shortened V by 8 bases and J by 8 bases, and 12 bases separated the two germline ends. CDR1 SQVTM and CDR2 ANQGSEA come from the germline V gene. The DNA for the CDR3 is TGCAGCTTAGGTCCCCGGGGCTACACCTTC. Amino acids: CSLGPRGYTF.